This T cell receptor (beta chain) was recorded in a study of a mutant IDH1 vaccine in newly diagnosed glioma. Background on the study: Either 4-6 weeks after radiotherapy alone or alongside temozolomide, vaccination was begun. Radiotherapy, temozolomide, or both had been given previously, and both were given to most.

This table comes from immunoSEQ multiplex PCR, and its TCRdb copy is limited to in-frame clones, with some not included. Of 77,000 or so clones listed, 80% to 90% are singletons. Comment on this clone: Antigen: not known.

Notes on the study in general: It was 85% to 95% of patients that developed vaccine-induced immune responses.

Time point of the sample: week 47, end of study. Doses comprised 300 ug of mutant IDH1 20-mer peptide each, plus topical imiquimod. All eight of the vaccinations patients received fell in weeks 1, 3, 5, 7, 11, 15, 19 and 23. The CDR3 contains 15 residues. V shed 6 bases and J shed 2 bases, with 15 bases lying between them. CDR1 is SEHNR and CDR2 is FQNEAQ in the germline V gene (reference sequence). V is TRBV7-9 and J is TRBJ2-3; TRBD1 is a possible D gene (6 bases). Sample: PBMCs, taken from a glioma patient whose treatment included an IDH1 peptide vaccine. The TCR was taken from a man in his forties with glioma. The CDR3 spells CASSLIQGPTDTQYF. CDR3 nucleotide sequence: TGTGCCAGCAGTCTAATACAGGGCCCCACAGATACGCAGTATTTT.